These T cell receptor beta chains were read from a single sample in a study of shared clonotypes between healthy human individuals. This table comes from immunoSEQ multiplex PCR, and its TCRdb copy is limited to in-frame clones, with some not included. The sample lists 1.6 million or so clones; 97% to 99% were seen once. Sequenced material: naive CD4+ T cells sorted from blood. These TCRs come from a man aged 25 to 45 in good health. Both conserved end residues are part of each CDR3. A D gene is named only where the DNA matches it firmly. Only some rows state a clone size, as once, few, many or a class for expanded clones.

D gene,clone size,J gene,V gene,CDR3 protein,CDR3 DNA
NA,NA,TRBJ1-5,TRBV5-1,CASRPGPSLDQPQHF,TGCGCCAGCAGACCGGGACCGTCGTTGGATCAGCCCCAGCATTTT
TRBD1,NA,TRBJ1-5,TRBV27,CASSLGQGGQPQHF,TGTGCCAGCAGTTTGGGACAGGGGGGCCAGCCCCAGCATTTT
NA,NA,TRBJ2-5,TRBV28,CASSSQMWGRSETQYF,TGTGCCAGCAGTTCCCAAATGTGGGGCCGATCGGAGACCCAGTACTTC
NA,once,TRBJ1-4,TRBV5-1,CASSPLGGGEKLFF,TGCGCCAGCAGCCCCTTGGGGGGGGGTGAAAAACTGTTTTTT
NA,NA,TRBJ1-2,TRBV4-1,CASSQGDWEQHYGYTF,TGCGCCAGCAGCCAAGGAGACTGGGAACAGCACTATGGCTACACCTTC
NA,NA,TRBJ2-2,TRBV9,CASSVVGGELFF,TGTGCCAGCAGCGTAGTTGGCGGGGAGCTGTTTTTT
NA,NA,TRBJ2-5,TRBV7-9,CASTRYFEETQYF,TGTGCCAGCACCCGTTATTTCGAAGAGACCCAGTACTTC
NA,NA,TRBJ2-5,TRBV18,CASSPSGTQETQYF,TGTGCCAGCTCACCGTCAGGGACCCAAGAGACCCAGTACTTC
TRBD1,NA,TRBJ1-2,TRBV18,CASSLSGTGGTHGYTF,TGTGCCAGCTCACTCAGCGGGACAGGGGGGACCCATGGCTACACCTTC
NA,NA,TRBJ1-1,TRBV6-1,CASSKGIGTEAFF,TGTGCCAGCAGTAAGGGGATAGGCACTGAAGCTTTCTTT
TRBD2,once,TRBJ2-3,TRBV15,CATSRVGTTSTDTQYF,TGTGCCACCAGCAGGGTCGGGACTACCAGCACAGATACGCAGTATTTT
NA,NA,TRBJ1-1,TRBV5-1,CASSSTTGPTEAFF,TGCGCCAGCAGCTCGACCACAGGGCCCACTGAAGCTTTCTTT
NA,NA,TRBJ1-1,TRBV7-9,CASSLITEAFF,TGTGCCAGCAGCCTCATCACTGAAGCTTTCTTT
NA,NA,TRBJ1-2,TRBV9,CASSVGSRDGYTF,TGTGCCAGCAGCGTAGGGTCGAGAGATGGCTACACCTTC
NA,NA,TRBJ1-1,TRBV7-9,CASSSTRGLGEAFF,TGTGCCAGCAGCTCCACCAGAGGACTTGGTGAAGCTTTCTTT
NA,NA,TRBJ2-2,TRBV7-3,CASRPLTTGELFF,TGTGCCAGCAGGCCCCTTACCACCGGCGAGCTGTTTTTT
NA,NA,TRBJ1-1,TRBV7-8,CASSFFRVVGPTEAFF,TGTGCCAGCAGCTTTTTTCGGGTGGTCGGACCCACTGAAGCTTTCTTT
NA,once,TRBJ2-5,TRBV11-2,CASSPRRIGETQYF,TGTGCCAGCAGCCCCCGCCGGATAGGCGAGACCCAGTACTTC
TRBD2,once,TRBJ2-2,TRBV9,CASSSSQLAGMSGELFF,TGTGCCAGCAGCTCCTCTCAACTAGCGGGAATGTCCGGGGAGCTGTTTTTT
TRBD2,NA,TRBJ2-3,TRBV14,CASSRPGLAYTDTQYF,TGTGCCAGCAGCCGTCCGGGACTAGCGTACACAGATACGCAGTATTTT
NA,NA,TRBJ2-5,TRBV10-3,CAISEPGTEETQYF,TGTGCCATCAGTGAGCCCGGGACGGAAGAGACCCAGTACTTC
NA,NA,TRBJ2-1,TRBV18,CASSIKGNEQFF,TGTGCCAGCTCAATCAAGGGGAATGAGCAGTTCTTC
NA,once,TRBJ2-3,TRBV29-1,CSVQWGATDTQYF,TGCAGCGTACAATGGGGGGCTACAGATACGCAGTATTTT
TRBD1,NA,TRBJ1-2,TRBV9,CASSGPTGEGGYTF,TGTGCCAGCAGCGGTCCTACAGGGGAGGGTGGCTACACCTTC
TRBD2,NA,TRBJ2-5,TRBV6-1,CASSLTSGRAETQYF,TGTGCCAGCAGCTTGACTAGCGGGAGGGCAGAGACCCAGTACTTC
TRBD2,NA,TRBJ2-4,TRBV27,CASSLWGLMRENIQYF,TGTGCCAGCAGTTTATGGGGACTAATGAGAGAAAACATTCAGTACTTC
TRBD2,NA,TRBJ2-5,TRBV5-4,CASRLAGEGETQYF,TGTGCCAGCCGATTAGCGGGAGAGGGAGAGACCCAGTACTTC
NA,NA,TRBJ2-5,TRBV5-5,CASSTDQRARTQYF,TGTGCCAGCAGTACTGACCAAAGAGCAAGGACCCAGTACTTC
TRBD2,NA,TRBJ2-5,TRBV15,CATNPSGRGQETQYF,TGTGCCACCAACCCTAGCGGGAGAGGGCAAGAGACCCAGTACTTC
NA,NA,TRBJ2-5,TRBV30,CAWRAFSRTQYF,TGTGCCTGGAGGGCCTTTTCAAGGACCCAGTACTTC
NA,once,TRBJ2-1,TRBV5-6,CASSSTGVTAYNEQFF,TGTGCCAGCAGCTCCACCGGGGTGACGGCCTACAATGAGCAGTTCTTC
NA,NA,TRBJ2-2,TRBV14,CASSPQNTGELFF,TGTGCCAGCAGCCCTCAGAACACCGGGGAGCTGTTTTTT
NA,NA,TRBJ2-7,TRBV5-8,CASSFAGDLRQKQYF,TGTGCCAGCAGCTTTGCAGGGGACCTTCGCCAGAAGCAGTACTTC
NA,NA,TRBJ1-4,TRBV5-1,CASSVSATNEKLFF,TGCGCCAGCAGCGTCTCAGCAACTAATGAAAAACTGTTTTTT
NA,NA,TRBJ1-1,TRBV25-1,CASSESLGSNTEAFF,TGTGCCAGCAGTGAATCTCTGGGAAGTAACACTGAAGCTTTCTTT
TRBD2,NA,TRBJ2-6,TRBV28,CASSLWASGRFGANVLTF,TGTGCCAGCAGTTTATGGGCTAGCGGGAGGTTTGGGGCCAACGTCCTGACTTTC
TRBD1,NA,TRBJ2-1,TRBV4-3,CASSRARSGTGYNEQFF,TGCGCCAGCAGCCGTGCCAGGAGCGGGACAGGGTACAATGAGCAGTTCTTC
TRBD1,NA,TRBJ2-6,TRBV19,CASTWTGNGANVLTF,TGTGCCAGTACCTGGACAGGGAATGGGGCCAACGTCCTGACTTTC
NA,NA,TRBJ1-1,TRBV28,CASSFLGGGTEAFF,TGTGCCAGCAGTTTTCTTGGGGGCGGCACTGAAGCTTTCTTT
NA,NA,TRBJ1-1,TRBV19,CASSGERTEAFF,TGTGCCAGTAGCGGAGAGAGAACTGAAGCTTTCTTT
NA,NA,TRBJ2-2,TRBV9,CASSAGGNTGELFF,TGTGCCAGCAGCGCCGGGGGTAACACCGGGGAGCTGTTTTTT
NA,NA,TRBJ1-1,TRBV5-1,CASSARSGNTEAFF,TGCGCCAGCAGCGCGAGAAGTGGGAACACTGAAGCTTTCTTT
TRBD2,NA,TRBJ2-1,TRBV5-1,CASSPGLAGGNYNEQFF,TGCGCCAGCAGCCCGGGACTAGCGGGAGGGAACTACAATGAGCAGTTCTTC
NA,NA,TRBJ2-2,TRBV28,CASRSAGQNTGELFF,TGTGCCAGCAGGTCGGCGGGTCAAAACACCGGGGAGCTGTTTTTT
NA,NA,TRBJ2-4,TRBV5-5,CASSKGQRENIQYF,TGTGCCAGCAGCAAGGGACAGCGGGAAAACATTCAGTACTTC
NA,NA,TRBJ2-5,TRBV19,CASSMRRGQGRETQYF,TGTGCCAGTAGTATGAGGAGGGGTCAGGGGCGCGAGACCCAGTACTTC
NA,NA,TRBJ1-1,TRBV28,CASSSRHPMLTEAFF,TGTGCCAGCAGTTCACGACATCCAATGTTGACTGAAGCTTTCTTT
NA,NA,TRBJ2-2,TRBV7-2,CASSLLPGAGTGELFF,TGTGCCAGCAGTCTCCTTCCGGGAGCAGGGACCGGGGAGCTGTTTTTT
TRBD1,NA,TRBJ1-1,TRBV19,CASSIGPATGKNSEAFF,TGTGCCAGTAGTATAGGGCCGGCGACAGGGAAAAACTCTGAAGCTTTCTTT
NA,NA,TRBJ1-5,TRBV2,CASSDRGGLNQPQHF,TGTGCCAGCAGTGACAGGGGTGGGCTCAATCAGCCCCAGCATTTT
NA,NA,TRBJ2-4,TRBV5-1,CASSPGTAWGNIQYF,TGCGCCAGCAGCCCTGGGACGGCTTGGGGAAACATTCAGTACTTC